These T cell receptor beta chains were read from a single sample in a study of T-cell reconstitution after alpha-beta-depleted transplantation in children. TCRdb recomputed calls from the PCR reads with MiXCR, one row per CDR3 protein. The profile shows about 90,000 distinct CDR3 sequences, 8% to 9% of them singletons. Sample: PBMCs from the stem cell graft donor, taken from the stem cell graft. These receptors were collected from a human donor who donated a stem cell graft to a child with congenital amegakaryocytic thrombocytopenia. CDR3s include the opening cysteine and the closing phenylalanine or tryptophan. A D gene is named only where the DNA matches it firmly. Part of the rows lack a size; the others show once, few, many or a class for expanded clones.

size,D,J,V,CDR3,DNA
.,TRBD1,TRBJ2-1,TRBV5-1,CASSQWDSSYNEQFF,TGCGCCAGCAGCCAATGGGACAGCTCCTACAATGAGCAGTTCTTC
many,TRBD1,TRBJ1-2,TRBV7-9,CASSRDRALGGYTF,TGTGCCAGCAGCCGGGACAGAGCCCTCGGGGGCTACACCTTC
many,TRBD1,TRBJ1-1,TRBV10-1,CASSDEGAREAFF,TGCGCCAGCAGTGATGAGGGGGCCCGTGAAGCTTTCTTT
many,.,TRBJ1-5,TRBV20-1,CSARRYSNQPQHF,TGCAGTGCTAGACGCTATAGCAATCAGCCCCAGCATTTT
many,TRBD2,TRBJ2-7,TRBV6-2/TRBV6-3,CASRLSGSYEQYF,TGTGCCAGCAGACTTAGCGGGAGTTACGAGCAGTACTTC
many,.,TRBJ2-1,TRBV25-1,CASSPPPRRGSNEQFF,TGTGCCAGCAGTCCTCCACCCCGGCGAGGGTCCAATGAGCAGTTCTTC
many,.,TRBJ2-7,TRBV20-1,CSARDKGYEQYF,TGCAGTGCTAGAGATAAGGGCTACGAGCAGTACTTC
many,.,TRBJ1-5,TRBV19,CASSWGNQPQHF,TGTGCCAGTAGTTGGGGAAATCAGCCCCAGCATTTT
many,TRBD2,TRBJ2-2,TRBV5-1,CASSLVLADGELFF,TGCGCCAGCAGCTTGGTTCTAGCGGATGGGGAGCTGTTTTTT
many,TRBD1,TRBJ1-1,TRBV12-3/TRBV12-4,CASGTSNRGPFEAFF,TGTGCCAGCGGTACGTCCAACAGGGGGCCTTTTGAAGCTTTCTTT
few,TRBD1,TRBJ2-2,TRBV28,CASGKAGTGPEASPGELFF,TGTGCCAGCGGTAAAGCCGGGACAGGGCCGGAAGCGAGTCCCGGGGAGCTGTTTTTT
many,.,TRBJ1-6,TRBV28,CASSGYRSPLHF,TGTGCCAGCAGTGGGTATCGTTCACCCCTCCACTTT
many,.,TRBJ2-3,TRBV11-2,CASSETGTQYF,TGTGCCAGCAGCGAGACTGGTACGCAGTATTTT
many,.,TRBJ1-1,TRBV5-7,CASSFFRGQRGNTEAFF,TGTGCCAGCAGCTTTTTTCGAGGACAGAGAGGGAACACTGAAGCTTTCTTT
many,.,TRBJ2-7,TRBV7-2,CASSLARGPYEQYF,TGTGCCAGCAGCTTAGCGCGGGGGCCATACGAGCAGTACTTC
many,.,TRBJ1-1,TRBV12-3/TRBV12-4,CASSLSTGYTEAFF,TGTGCCAGCAGTTTAAGTACAGGGTACACTGAAGCTTTCTTT
many,TRBD2,TRBJ2-3,TRBV28,CASSSTGTSGSDTQYF,TGTGCCAGCAGTTCAACCGGGACTAGCGGGTCAGATACGCAGTATTTT
many,.,TRBJ1-1,TRBV20-1,CSASRGANTEAFF,TGCAGTGCTAGCCGGGGAGCGAACACTGAAGCTTTCTTT
.,.,TRBJ2-6,TRBV5-1,CASSLGASGANGLTF,TGCGCCAGCAGCTTGGGGGCTTCTGGGGCCAACGGCCTGACTTTC
few,TRBD2,TRBJ2-3,TRBV3-1,CATNSGGTDTQYF,TGTGCCACTAATAGCGGGGGCACAGATACGCAGTATTTT
many,TRBD2,TRBJ2-7,TRBV12-3/TRBV12-4,CASSPLAGGSYEQYF,TGTGCCAGCAGTCCCCTAGCGGGGGGGTCCTACGAGCAGTACTTC
many,TRBD2,TRBJ2-5,TRBV3-1,CASSLTLAGGQETQYF,TGTGCCAGCAGCCTAACACTAGCGGGGGGACAAGAGACCCAGTACTTC
many,TRBD2,TRBJ2-5,TRBV28,CASSGGGEETQYF,TGTGCCAGCAGTGGGGGGGGGGAAGAGACCCAGTACTTC